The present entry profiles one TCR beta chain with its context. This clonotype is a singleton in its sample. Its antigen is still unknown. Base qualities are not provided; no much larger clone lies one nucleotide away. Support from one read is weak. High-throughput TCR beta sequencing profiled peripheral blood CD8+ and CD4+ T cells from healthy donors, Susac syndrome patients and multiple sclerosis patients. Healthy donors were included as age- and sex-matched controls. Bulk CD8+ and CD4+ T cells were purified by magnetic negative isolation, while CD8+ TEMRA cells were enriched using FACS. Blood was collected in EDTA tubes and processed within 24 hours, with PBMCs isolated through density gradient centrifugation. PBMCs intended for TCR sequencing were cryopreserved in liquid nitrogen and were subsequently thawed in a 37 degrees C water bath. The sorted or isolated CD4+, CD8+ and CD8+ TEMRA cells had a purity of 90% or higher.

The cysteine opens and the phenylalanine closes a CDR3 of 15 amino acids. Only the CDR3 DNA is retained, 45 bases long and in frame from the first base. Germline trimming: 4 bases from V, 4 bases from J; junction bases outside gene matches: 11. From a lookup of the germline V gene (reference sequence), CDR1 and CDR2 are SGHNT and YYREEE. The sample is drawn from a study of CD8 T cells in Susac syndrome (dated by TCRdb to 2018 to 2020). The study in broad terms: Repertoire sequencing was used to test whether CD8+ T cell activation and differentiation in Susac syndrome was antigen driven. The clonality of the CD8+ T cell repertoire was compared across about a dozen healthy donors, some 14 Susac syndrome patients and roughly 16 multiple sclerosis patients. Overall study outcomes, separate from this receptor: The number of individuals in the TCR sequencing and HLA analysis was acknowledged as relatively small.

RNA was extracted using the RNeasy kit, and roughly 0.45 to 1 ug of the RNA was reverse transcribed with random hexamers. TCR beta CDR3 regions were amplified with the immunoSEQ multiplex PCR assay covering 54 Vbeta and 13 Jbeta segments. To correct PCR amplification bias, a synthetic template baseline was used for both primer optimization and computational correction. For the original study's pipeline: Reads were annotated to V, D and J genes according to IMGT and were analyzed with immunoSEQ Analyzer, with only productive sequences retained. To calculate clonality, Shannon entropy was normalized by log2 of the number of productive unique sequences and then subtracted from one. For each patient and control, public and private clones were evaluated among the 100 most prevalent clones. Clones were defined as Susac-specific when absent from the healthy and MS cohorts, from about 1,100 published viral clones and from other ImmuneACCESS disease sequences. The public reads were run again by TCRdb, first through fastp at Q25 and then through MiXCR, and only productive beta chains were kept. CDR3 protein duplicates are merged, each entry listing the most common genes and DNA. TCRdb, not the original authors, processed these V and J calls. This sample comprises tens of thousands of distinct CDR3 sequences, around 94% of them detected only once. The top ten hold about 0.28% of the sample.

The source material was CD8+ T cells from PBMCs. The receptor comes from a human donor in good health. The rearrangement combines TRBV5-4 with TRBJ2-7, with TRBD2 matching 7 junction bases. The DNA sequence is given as TGTGCCAGCAGCCCGGACCCGGGGGGACGGTACGAGCAGTACTTC. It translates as CASSPDPGGRYEQYF.